These T cell receptor beta chains were read from a single sample in a study of blood T cells in healthy people across ages. MiXCR, run by TCRdb on the 5' RACE reads, gives a single entry per CDR3 protein. The sample contains under 2 million distinct CDR3 sequences, roughly 32% of which appear only once. The sample taken for sequencing was blood. These receptors came from a woman aged 30 to 39 in good health. CDR3s leave out the opening cysteine and the closing phenylalanine or tryptophan. The order of the fields is CDR3 length, V gene, J gene, CDR3 protein.

10	TRBV2	TRBJ2-1	ADYGGGNEQF
13	TRBV6-1	TRBJ2-7	ASSSSQGGLYEQY
10	TRBV12-3/TRBV12-4	TRBJ1-2	ASSLDGYGHT
11	TRBV19	TRBJ2-7	ASSPGNSYEQD
15	TRBV5-1	TRBJ1-1	ASSLALTTLKNTEAF
11	TRBV20-1	TRBJ2-5	SARDGLAGTQY
13	TRBV29-1	TRBJ1-2	SVVGEGLLSYGYT
16	TRBV28	TRBJ2-3	ASSLGPWTSAGSDTQY
12	TRBV7-9	TRBJ1-2	ASSLQSYNYGYT
14	TRBV20-1	TRBJ2-6	SAPTGGASGANVLT
12	TRBV11-2	TRBJ1-2	ASSLGEGLDGYT
15	TRBV10-2	TRBJ1-5	ASSLVLPGGRNQPQH
11	TRBV28	TRBJ2-7	AGSFLGGYEQY
9	TRBV7-2	TRBJ1-4	ASSSVEKLF
14	TRBV7-9	TRBJ2-6	ASTRRGSSGANVLT
14	TRBV10-3	TRBJ2-1	AISESGVSSYNEQF
11	TRBV7-8	TRBJ1-4	ASRKVINEKLF
14	TRBV6-1	TRBJ2-7	ASSENASGGSYEQY
13	TRBV9	TRBJ2-5	ASSGGVRVQETQY
14	TRBV10-2	TRBJ2-2	ASRRTSSHLTGELF
12	TRBV7-9	TRBJ2-7	ASSLVGPYYEQY
9	TRBV28	TRBJ2-5	ASIQRETQY
13	TRBV7-2	TRBJ2-3	ASSLSPLGTDTQY
15	TRBV11-2	TRBJ2-1	ASSLGSTSGAYNEQF
12	TRBV7-9	TRBJ2-1	ASNVGGPYNEQF
17	TRBV18	TRBJ2-6	ANSPPYQAGGRWANVLT
12	TRBV6-1	TRBJ1-2	ASMGQGLGYGYT
14	TRBV27	TRBJ1-3	ASSPMGQYSGNTIY
13	TRBV2	TRBJ1-2	ASRAGGGSMGGYT